Below are 8 T cell receptor beta chains sequenced from a single sample in a study of early T cells in non-severe SARS-CoV-2 infection. TCRdb reprocessed the 5' RACE reads with MiXCR, giving one entry per CDR3 protein. The sample includes some 61,000 distinct CDR3 sequences, under 9% of them seen just once. Sample: whole blood, taken at baseline. These receptors all come from an adult who was a healthcare worker with PCR-confirmed SARS-CoV-2 infection or an uninfected control (not recorded which).

The chain has TRBV20-1 and TRBJ1-2; no firm D call. Trimming pared 3 bases from V and 4 bases from J, leaving 12 bases between. This CDR3 has 13 residues. In germline, CDR1 is DFQATT, CDR2 SNEGSKA (reference sequence). DNA for the CDR3: TGCAGTGCTAGGGAGGTCGTCGGCTATGGCTACACCTTC. Residues: CSAREVVGYGYTF.

This clonotype has a count of ten or more. V usage is TRBV29-1 and J usage is TRBJ2-7; TRBD1 matches 8 bases. CDR3 size: 13 residues. After removal of 4 bases from V and 11 bases from J, the junction contained 13 bases not matched to a gene. Germline-derived CDR1 and CDR2 are SQVTM and ANQGSEA. The CDR3 spells CSVAGLTGAEEYF. CDR3 nucleotides: TGCAGCGTTGCAGGACTGACAGGGGCTGAGGAGTACTTC.

V usage is TRBV12-5 and J usage is TRBJ2-2; TRBD1 matches at 9 bases. Germline-derived CDR1 and CDR2 are LGHNT and FRNRAP. This CDR3 comprises 14 residues. The V and J ends lost 5 bases and 6 bases, in that order; junction bases with no gene match: 4. The CDR3 protein is CASGPGQGPGELFF. In nucleotides, the CDR3 is TGTGCTAGTGGTCCGGGACAGGGCCCCGGGGAGCTGTTTTTT.

The chain is built from TRBV19 and TRBJ2-1; 9 nucleotides match TRBD1. In germline, CDR1 is LNHDA, CDR2 SQIVND (reference sequence). The junction had 6 bases not matched to a gene; V was cut back by 5 bases and J by 7 bases. This CDR3 comprises 14 residues. The CDR3 loop is CASSPRTGANEQFF. The CDR3 DNA reads TGTGCCAGTAGTCCCAGGACAGGGGCGAATGAGCAGTTCTTC. Drawing the rest from reference TRBV19 and TRBJ2-1, the complete variable domain is DGGITQSPKYLFRKEGQNVTLSCEQNLNHDAMYWYRQDPGQGLRLIYYSQIVNDFQKGDIAEGYSVSREKKESFPLTVTSAQKNPTAFYLCASSPRTGANEQFFGPGTRLTVL.

This clonotype was seen only a few times. The chain uses TRBV6-5 and TRBJ1-1; 8 nucleotides align to TRBD1. The CDR3 sequence is 15 residues long. Trimming took 6 bases from V and 0 from J; bases not matched to a gene: 6. The V gene's germline CDR1 is MNHEY and CDR2 SVGAGI. CDR3 protein: CASSPQQGVNTEAFF. CDR3 bases: TGTGCCAGCAGCCCCCAACAGGGGGTGAACACTGAAGCTTTCTTT.

This clonotype occurred many times. The rearrangement uses TRBV10-1 and TRBJ2-5; D ambiguous. Looked up from germline, CDR1 is WNHNN and CDR2 is SYGVQD (reference sequence). The germline V and J ends were trimmed by 0 bases and 5 bases, with 10 bases remaining between them. This CDR3 comprises 14 residues. For the CDR3, the DNA is TGCGCCAGCAGTGAGTCGACCAGACCGGAGACCCAGTACTTC. This sequence encodes CASSESTRPETQYF.

The CDR3 is CSVDSPRNKQETQYF. The CDR3 region has the DNA TGCAGCGTTGATTCCCCGAGGAATAAACAAGAGACCCAGTACTTC. J is TRBJ2-5 and V is TRBV29-1; D is ambiguous. V gave up 3 bases and J gave up 2 bases, with 16 bases separating them. Germline CDR1 and CDR2: SQVTM and ANQGSEA. CDR3 length: 15 residues.

The chain is built from TRBV19 and TRBJ2-1; D unclear. The V and J ends lost 7 bases and 0 bases respectively, with 16 bases between them. The CDR3 totals 16 residues. Per the germline V gene, CDR1 is LNHDA and CDR2 is SQIVND (reference sequence). In nucleotides, the CDR3 is TGTGCCAGTACCACTTTTTCGGGTAGCTCCTACAATGAGCAGTTCTTC. Its translation is CASTTFSGSSYNEQFF.